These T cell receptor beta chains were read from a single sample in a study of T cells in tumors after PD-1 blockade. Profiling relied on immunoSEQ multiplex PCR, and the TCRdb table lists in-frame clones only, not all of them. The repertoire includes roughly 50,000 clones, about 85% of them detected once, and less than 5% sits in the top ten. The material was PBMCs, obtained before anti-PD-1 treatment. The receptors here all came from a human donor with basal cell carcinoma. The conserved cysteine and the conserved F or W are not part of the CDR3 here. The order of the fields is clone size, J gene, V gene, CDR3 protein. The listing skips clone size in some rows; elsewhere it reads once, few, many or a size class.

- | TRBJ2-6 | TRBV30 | AWSVQGGNSGANVLT
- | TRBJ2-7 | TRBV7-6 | ASSLGTGKSSYEQY
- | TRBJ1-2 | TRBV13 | ASSGTDYGYT
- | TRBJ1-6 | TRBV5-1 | ASSLQEDRPLH
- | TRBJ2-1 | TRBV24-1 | ATSAGSAPYNEQF
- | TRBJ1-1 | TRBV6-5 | ASDRNTEAF
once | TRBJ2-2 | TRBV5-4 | ASSTGTSGGSTGELF
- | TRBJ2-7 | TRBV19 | ASSLFDRDYEQY
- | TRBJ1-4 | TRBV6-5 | ASSYSQQGIHEKLF
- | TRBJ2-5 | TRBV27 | ASSLTGTSGAPETQY
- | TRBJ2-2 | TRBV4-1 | ASSPPTSGGTGELF
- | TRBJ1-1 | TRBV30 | AWNLQGMGEAF
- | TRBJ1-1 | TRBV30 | AWSRINTEAF
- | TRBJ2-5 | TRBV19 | ASGPRTEKETQY
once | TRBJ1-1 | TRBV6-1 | ASSDVRLNTEAF
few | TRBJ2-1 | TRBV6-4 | ASSAEDGGGEQF
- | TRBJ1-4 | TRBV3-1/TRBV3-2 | ASSRNFQSATNEKLF
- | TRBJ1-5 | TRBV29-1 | SVVEAPNQPQH
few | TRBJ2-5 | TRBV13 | ASSLAWGETQY
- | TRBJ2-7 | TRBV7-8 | ASSTGAGDSYEQY
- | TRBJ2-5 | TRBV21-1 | ASSKGEGEETQY
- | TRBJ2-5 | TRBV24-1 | ATSDPGTRQETQY
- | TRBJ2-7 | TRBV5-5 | ASSRWTGQYEQY
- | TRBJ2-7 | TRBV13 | ASSLGPGQDSYEQY
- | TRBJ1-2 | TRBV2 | ASRRQGGYGYT
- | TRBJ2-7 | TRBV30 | AWEGGRAYEQY
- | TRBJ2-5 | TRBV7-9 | ASSSSGIAGETQY
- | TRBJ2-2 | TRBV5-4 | ASSPVPGQTGELF
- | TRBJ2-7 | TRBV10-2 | ASSPQRSSYEQY
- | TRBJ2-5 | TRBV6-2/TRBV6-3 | ASSRVEGQMKTQY
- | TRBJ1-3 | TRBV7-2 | ASSSAGGNTIY